The 28 T cell receptor beta chains listed next were all sequenced from one sample in a study of identical twins. One entry per CDR3 protein, called by TCRdb with MiXCR from the 5' RACE reads. The sample shows 1.5 million to 2 million distinct CDR3 sequences, less than 35% of them seen only once. The sample consisted of cord blood. The receptors were gathered from a newborn girl in good health.

V gene TRBV28 combines with J gene TRBJ2-3; 7 nucleotides match TRBD1. The CDR3 contains 14 residues. V trimming: 8 bases; J trimming: 4 bases; junction bases outside the gene matches: 9. CDR1 and CDR2 from the germline V gene are MDHEN and SYDVKM. The DNA for the CDR3 is TGTGCCAGCGAGTACATCCAGGGGGCAGATACGCAGTATTTT. Translated, it gives CASEYIQGADTQYF.

This chain joins TRBV7-9 and TRBJ2-7, with TRBD1 as a possible D gene (6 bases). V was clipped by 7 bases and J by 0 bases, with 16 bases between them. The CDR3 sequence is 15 residues long. Germline assignment: CDR1 SEHNR and CDR2 FQNEAQ (reference sequence). This CDR3 is CASNRSTGSSYEQYF. The DNA for the CDR3 is TGTGCCAGCAACCGATCAACAGGGAGCTCCTACGAGCAGTACTTC. Full variable domain (remainder filled in from reference TRBV7-9 and TRBJ2-7): DTGVSQNPRHKITKRGQNVTFRCDPISEHNRLYWYRQTLGQGPEFLTYFQNEAQLEKSRLLSDRFSAERPKGSFSTLEIQRTEQGDSAMYLCASNRSTGSSYEQYFGPGTRLTVT.

This clonotype was seen more than once but under ten times. V usage is TRBV29-1 and J usage is TRBJ1-2; possible D gene TRBD1, 5 bases. V was clipped by 4 bases and J by 1 base, with 7 bases between them. The CDR3 spans 12 residues. Germline values: CDR1 SQVTM, CDR2 ANQGSEA. The chain's CDR3 is CSVGTNNYGYTF. CDR3 coding DNA: TGCAGCGTTGGGACAAATAACTATGGCTACACCTTC.

V is TRBV29-1 and J is TRBJ2-7; the match to TRBD1 covers 8 bases. V lost 3 bases to trimming and J lost 5 bases; unmatched junction nucleotides: 6. The CDR3 is 13 residues long. Germline V gene sequence: CDR1 SQVTM, CDR2 ANQGSEA. This CDR3 is CSVDQGQGNEQYF. In nucleotides, the CDR3 is TGCAGCGTTGATCAAGGACAGGGTAACGAGCAGTACTTC.

The genes are TRBV5-1 and TRBJ2-3, with a weak D call TRBD2 (5 bases). From germline, CDR1 is SGHRS and CDR2 YFSETQ. The CDR3 is 12 residues long. Trimming removed 4 bases from V and 10 bases from J, with 13 bases in between. The CDR3 loop reads CASSPNLRAQYF. The CDR3, as DNA: TGCGCCAGCAGCCCCAATTTGAGGGCGCAGTATTTT.

The V and J genes are TRBV12-3 or TRBV12-4 and TRBJ2-2; a weak D match, TRBD1 (6 bases). The CDR3 runs to 16 residues. Trimming took 6 bases from V and 2 from J, leaving 16 bases between them. In DNA form, the CDR3 reads TGTGCCAGCAGGGGCCCCACAGGGTCTAACACCGGGGAGCTGTTTTTT. It yields the protein CASRGPTGSNTGELFF.

This chain joins TRBV3-1 and TRBJ1-1, with D uncertain. Germline CDR1 is LGHDT and CDR2 is YNNKEL (reference sequence). The CDR3 has 13 residues. The V and J ends lost 2 bases and 0 bases respectively, with 4 bases between them. The CDR3 bases are TGTGCCAGCAGCCAATTTTTGAACACTGAAGCTTTCTTT. Its translation is CASSQFLNTEAFF.

V usage is TRBV6-1 and J usage is TRBJ1-2; D not certain. Germline V gene lookup returns CDR1 MNHNS and CDR2 SASEGT. Between the trimmed V and J ends, which lost 4 bases and 6 bases, there was a span of 18 bases. The CDR3 spans 15 residues. DNA of the CDR3: TGTGCCAGCAGTGTAGACGGGATAGGAGTGGATGGCTACACCTTC. This gives the protein CASSVDGIGVDGYTF.

V usage is TRBV2 and J usage is TRBJ2-1; D unresolved. V lost 8 bases and J 5 bases, leaving 13 bases between the germline ends. This CDR3 is 13 amino acids long. Germline V lookup: CDR1 SNHLY, CDR2 FYNNEI. CDR3 nucleotide sequence: TGTGCCAGCTGTCCCCTACCCCACAATGAGCAGTTCTTC. Protein product: CASCPLPHNEQFF. The full variable domain, its missing parts supplied by reference TRBV2 and TRBJ2-1, is EPEVTQTPSHQVTQMGQEVILRCVPISNHLYFYWYRQILGQKVEFLVSFYNNEISEKSEIFDDQFSVERPDGSNFTLKIRSTKLEDSAMYFCASCPLPHNEQFFGPGTRLTVL.

This chain uses TRBV12-5 with TRBJ1-2; tentative D call: TRBD1 (6 bases). There are 20 residues in the CDR3. Trimming took 0 bases from V and 0 from J, leaving 23 bases between them. Germline V gives CDR1 LGHNT, CDR2 FRNRAP. CDR3 in amino acids: CASGLVTHPGQQVTNYGYTF. The CDR3 DNA is TGTGCTAGTGGTTTGGTAACCCACCCGGGACAACAAGTTACTAACTATGGCTACACCTTC.

This clonotype has just a few counts. The chain uses TRBV6-5 and TRBJ2-3, with TRBD2 as a possible D gene (6 bases). The V and J ends lost 2 bases and 2 bases respectively, with 11 bases between them. Per the germline V gene, CDR1 is MNHEY and CDR2 is SVGAGI. CDR3 length: 15 amino acids. This CDR3 reads CASSYEGGNTDTQYF. CDR3 DNA: TGTGCCAGCAGTTACGAGGGAGGCAACACAGATACGCAGTATTTT.

The chain is built from TRBV11-2 and TRBJ2-7, with D tentatively TRBD2 (6 bases). This CDR3 has 14 amino acids. Per germline, CDR1 SGHAT and CDR2 FQNNGV. With 3 bases removed from V and 4 bases from J, the gap between germline ends came to 13 bases. CDR3 sequence (DNA): TGTGCCAGCAGCTTGGGGACTCCTCCTTACGAGCAGTACTTC. Its protein is CASSLGTPPYEQYF.

This clonotype was counted only a few times. This rearrangement joins TRBV20-1 to TRBJ2-5; D unresolved. Per germline, CDR1 DFQATT and CDR2 SNEGSKA (reference sequence). V was pared by 1 base and J by 7 bases, with 13 bases between. This CDR3 is built from 13 residues. The DNA of the CDR3 is TGCAGTGCTAGAGCTGCAGGCGTTCCGACCCAGTACTTC. Encoded protein: CSARAAGVPTQYF.

This clonotype has only one observation. This chain uses TRBV3-1 with TRBJ2-5; perhaps D is TRBD1 or TRBD2 (6 bases each). CDR1 is LGHDT, CDR2 YNNKEL, per germline (reference sequence). V was clipped by 4 bases and J by 5 bases, with 23 bases between them. The CDR3 is 17 amino acids. The CDR3 protein is CASSPSFGGAVRETQYF. In DNA form, the CDR3 reads TGTGCCAGCAGCCCCTCCTTCGGGGGCGCAGTACGGGAGACCCAGTACTTC.

The chain combines TRBV5-1 with TRBJ2-6; D gene unclear. The V end lost 3 bases, the J end lost 0 bases, and 13 bases lay between the germline ends. CDR1 and CDR2 (germline): SGHRS, YFSETQ. CDR3 length: 17 residues. The CDR3 spells CASSSFLGLSGANVLTF. DNA of the CDR3: TGCGCCAGCAGCTCCTTTTTAGGTCTCTCTGGGGCCAACGTCCTGACTTTC. The full variable domain, in which reference TRBV5-1 and TRBJ2-6 provide the parts outside the CDR3, is KAGVTQTPRYLIKTRGQQVTLSCSPISGHRSVSWYQQTPGQGLQFLFEYFSETQRNKGNFPGRFSGRQFSNSRSEMNVSTLELGDSALYLCASSSFLGLSGANVLTFGAGSRLTVL.

The rearrangement links TRBV18 to TRBJ2-7; D is perhaps TRBD2 (6 bases). The CDR3 extends over 14 amino acids. With 3 bases removed from V and 2 bases from J, the gap between germline ends came to 11 bases. CDR1 is KGHSH, CDR2 LQKENI, per germline. The CDR3, as DNA: TGTGCCAGCTCACCTTGGGGGGTTACCTACGAGCAGTACTTC. Residues: CASSPWGVTYEQYF.

J is TRBJ1-2 and V is TRBV12-3 or TRBV12-4; no reliable D call. V lost 6 bases to trimming and J lost 4 bases, with 15 bases between them. The CDR3 is made up of 14 amino acids. The CDR3 nucleotides are TGTGCCAGCAGCCCAATTGACTCGGGCTATGGCTACACCTTC. Its protein product is CASSPIDSGYGYTF.

The V gene is TRBV7-9, the J gene TRBJ2-1; 14 bases map to TRBD2. The length of the CDR3 is 15 residues. V shed 3 bases and J 11 bases; nucleotides not matched to a gene: 6. Germline V gene lookup returns CDR1 SEHNR and CDR2 FQNEAQ (reference sequence). The chain's CDR3 is CASSLAGTSGSKQFF. The CDR3 coding sequence is TGTGCCAGCAGCTTGGCCGGGACTAGCGGGAGTAAGCAGTTCTTC.

The sample holds a few counts of this clonotype. The chain combines TRBV29-1 with TRBJ1-2; perhaps TRBD1 as D (5 bases). The CDR3 spans 10 residues. Trimming shortened V by 5 bases and J by 8 bases, and 9 bases separated the two germline ends. CDR1 and CDR2 (germline): SQVTM, ANQGSEA. The CDR3 nucleotides are TGCAGCGTTCCAGGGAACGGCTACACCTTC. Its protein product is CSVPGNGYTF.

Ten or more counts support this clonotype. The V gene is TRBV4-2, the J gene TRBJ2-3; a possible D gene is TRBD2 (6 bases). The CDR3 is made up of 17 amino acids. V lost 2 bases and J lost 0, with 15 bases in between. Germline V CDR1 and CDR2: LGHNA, YNFKEQ. This CDR3 is CASSQPSSGLSTDTQYF. The CDR3 nucleotides are TGTGCCAGCAGCCAACCCTCGAGCGGGCTTAGCACAGATACGCAGTATTTT.

V is TRBV11-2 and J is TRBJ1-2, with 7 bases aligning to TRBD1. Germline V lookup: CDR1 SGHAT, CDR2 FQNNGV. The trim removed 0 bases at V and 3 bases at J, leaving 4 bases unmatched. The CDR3 extends over 15 amino acids. The CDR3 loop is CASSLDRTGDYGYTF. The CDR3 DNA reads as TGTGCCAGCAGCTTAGATCGTACAGGGGACTATGGCTACACCTTC.

This clonotype has a handful of counts. The chain recombines TRBV5-1 with TRBJ1-2; 7 bases align to TRBD1. Germline loops: CDR1 SGHRS, CDR2 YFSETQ. The CDR3 length is 14 residues. V shed 2 bases, J shed 4 bases, and the junction held 5 bases outside the gene matches. CDR3 coding DNA: TGCGCCAGCAGCTTCTTACAGGGGTTCTATGGCTACACCTTC. Translating it yields CASSFLQGFYGYTF.

The table lists this clonotype with a few counts. This chain uses TRBV12-3 or TRBV12-4 with TRBJ1-1; D perhaps matches TRBD1 (5 bases). The CDR3 is 15 amino acids. The germline V and J ends were trimmed by 4 bases and 7 bases, with 19 bases remaining between them. CDR3 DNA sequence: TGTGCCAGCAGTTCCCGTCCCACAGGACGCGGTGAAGCTTTCTTT. It yields the protein CASSSRPTGRGEAFF.

Worth noting for this clonotype: A much larger clone lies one base from this, so it may be a read error. This chain joins TRBV7-2 and TRBJ2-3; D possibly corresponds to TRBD2 (6 bases). The CDR3 spans 16 residues. Trimming cost V 1 base and J 5 bases, with 16 bases left between them. Germline V gene lookup returns CDR1 SGHTA and CDR2 FQGNSA. The CDR3 DNA sequence: TGTGCCAGCAGCTTAGAAGCGTTCCTGCGGGGAGATACGCAGTATTTT. Its protein is CASSLEAFLRGDTQYF.

This clonotype has at least ten counts. The chain uses TRBV29-1 and TRBJ2-3, with 8 bases aligning to TRBD1. CDR1 SQVTM and CDR2 ANQGSEA come from the germline V gene. CDR3 length: 14 residues. V dropped 0 bases and J dropped 6; count of bases not matched to a gene: 5. The CDR3: CSVEEDRGLDTQYF. CDR3 nucleotide sequence: TGCAGCGTTGAAGAAGACAGGGGTCTCGATACGCAGTATTTT.

This clonotype has a handful of counts. The CDR3 coding sequence is TGTGCCAGCGCAGGCCAATCAACTAATGAAAAACTGTTTTTT. Translating it yields CASAGQSTNEKLFF. V is TRBV7-9 and J is TRBJ1-4; D gene unclear. V lost 8 bases, J lost 0 bases, and 10 bases lay in between. The V gene's germline CDR1 is SEHNR and CDR2 FQNEAQ (reference sequence). The CDR3 is made up of 14 amino acids.

This clonotype was counted between two and nine times. This rearrangement joins TRBV27 to TRBJ2-7; TRBD2 matches 9 bases. From germline, CDR1 is MNHEY and CDR2 SMNVEV (reference sequence). The CDR3 is 15 amino acids. V lost 5 bases and J lost 4; bases outside the gene matches: 9. The DNA for the CDR3 is TGTGCCAGCAGTCCCCCGACTAGCGGCACTTACGAGCAGTACTTC. Protein: CASSPPTSGTYEQYF.

The table lists this clonotype with a few counts. The genes are TRBV24-1 and TRBJ2-1; possibly TRBD2 for D (6 bases). With 3 bases removed from V and 8 bases from J, the gap between germline ends came to 16 bases. CDR1 KGHDR and CDR2 SFDVKD come from the germline V gene. The CDR3 has 15 residues. The CDR3 DNA is TGTGCCACCAGTGATCCGGGACTTCCGAGCCATGAGCAGTTCTTC. It translates to CATSDPGLPSHEQFF.